This is a list of T cell receptor beta chains from one sample in a study of cytomegalovirus exposure and HLA in healthy donors. Sequencing was performed with immunoSEQ multiplex PCR; in TCRdb, only in-frame clones are kept and a portion is missing. The record lists 100,000 to 150,000 clones, of which the ten most abundant hold around 2.9%. The sequenced sample consisted of PBMCs. The receptors were gathered from a man between 25 and 39 years old in good health and CMV-seronegative. Both conserved end residues are part of each CDR3. D genes are given only for firm matches.

>NA|TRBJ2-7|TRBV21-1
CASSKVYRGRAYEQYF
TGTGCCAGCAGCAAAGTCTACAGGGGGAGGGCCTACGAGCAGTACTTC
>TRBD2|TRBJ2-7|TRBV30
CAFLAGVRYEQYF
TGTGCCTTTCTAGCGGGAGTTCGGTACGAGCAGTACTTC
>TRBD2|TRBJ2-1|TRBV5-4
CASREGLAGSSYNEQFF
TGTGCCAGCAGGGAGGGACTAGCGGGCAGCTCCTACAATGAGCAGTTCTTC
>TRBD1|TRBJ1-1|TRBV7-8
CASSYDRVGDTEAFF
TGTGCCAGCAGCTACGACAGGGTCGGGGACACTGAAGCTTTCTTT
>NA|TRBJ2-1|TRBV19
CASSPGNEQFF
TGTGCCAGTAGTCCGGGCAATGAGCAGTTCTTC
>TRBD1|TRBJ1-2|TRBV29-1
CSVEGTGNVYTF
TGCAGCGTTGAAGGGACAGGGAATGTTTACACCTTC
>NA|TRBJ2-7|TRBV5-1
CASSLVLSDEQYF
TGCGCCAGCAGCTTGGTCCTTTCGGACGAGCAGTACTTC
>TRBD2|TRBJ2-5|TRBV4-3
CASSQGTSEGETQYF
TGCGCCAGCAGCCAAGGAACTAGCGAGGGAGAGACCCAGTACTTC
>NA|TRBJ1-3|TRBV10-3
CAISGLGGENTIYF
TGTGCCATCAGTGGACTGGGAGGAGAAAACACCATATATTTT
>NA|TRBJ2-6|TRBV29-1
CSAAGISGANVLTF
TGCAGCGCTGCAGGGATCTCTGGGGCCAACGTCCTGACTTTC
>NA|TRBJ1-1|TRBV9
CASSTSQGPLVGEAFF
TGTGCCAGCAGCACCTCACAGGGCCCACTCGTCGGTGAAGCTTTCTTT
>NA|TRBJ2-1|TRBV7-3
CASSLRGERDEQFF
TGTGCCAGCAGCTTAAGGGGGGAGCGCGATGAGCAGTTCTTC
>NA|TRBJ1-2|TRBV19
CASSIKRGYTF
TGTGCCAGTAGTATAAAGAGAGGCTACACCTTC
>TRBD2|TRBJ2-2|TRBV5-4
CASSFSAGVQYTGELFF
TGTGCCAGCAGCTTCTCAGCGGGAGTTCAGTACACCGGGGAGCTGTTTTTT
>TRBD1|TRBJ2-1|TRBV6-5
CASSSDRGPNNEQFF
TGTGCCAGCAGCAGCGACAGGGGTCCGAACAATGAGCAGTTCTTC
>NA|TRBJ2-7|TRBV10-2
CASSASLSSYEQYF
TGCGCCAGCAGTGCCTCTCTAAGCTCCTACGAGCAGTACTTC
>NA|TRBJ2-3|TRBV27
CASSLSIGDTQYF
TGTGCCAGCAGTTTATCGATCGGAGATACGCAGTATTTT
>NA|TRBJ1-5|TRBV15
CATSRSVNQPQHF
TGTGCCACCAGCAGATCCGTAAATCAGCCCCAGCATTTT
>TRBD2|TRBJ2-7|TRBV7-2
CASSSGLAGGPPNEQYF
TGTGCCAGCAGCTCCGGGCTAGCGGGAGGGCCCCCCAACGAGCAGTACTTC
>TRBD1|TRBJ2-7|TRBV9
CASSVATGGIYEQYF
TGTGCCAGCAGCGTAGCTACAGGGGGCATATACGAGCAGTACTTC
>NA|TRBJ2-7|TRBV18
CASSPLAGTSYEQYF
TGTGCCAGCTCCCCCCTCGCAGGAACCTCCTACGAGCAGTACTTC
>TRBD2|TRBJ2-3|TRBV5-1
CASSLFGLAGDTQYF
TGCGCCAGCAGCTTGTTCGGTCTAGCGGGAGATACGCAGTATTTT